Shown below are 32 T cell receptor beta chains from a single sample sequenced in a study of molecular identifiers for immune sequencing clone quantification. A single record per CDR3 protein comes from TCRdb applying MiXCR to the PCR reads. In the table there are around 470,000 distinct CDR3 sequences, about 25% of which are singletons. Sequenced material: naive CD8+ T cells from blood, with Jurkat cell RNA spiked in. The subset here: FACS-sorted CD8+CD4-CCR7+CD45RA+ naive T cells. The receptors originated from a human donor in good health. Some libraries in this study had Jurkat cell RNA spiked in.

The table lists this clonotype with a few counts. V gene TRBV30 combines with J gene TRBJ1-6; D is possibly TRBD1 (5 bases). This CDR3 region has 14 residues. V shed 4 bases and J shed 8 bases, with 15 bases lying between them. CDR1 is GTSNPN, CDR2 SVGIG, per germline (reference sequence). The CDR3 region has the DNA TGTGCCTGGACCCCGGGACGGGGTTATTCACCCCTCCACTTT. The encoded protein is CAWTPGRGYSPLHF.

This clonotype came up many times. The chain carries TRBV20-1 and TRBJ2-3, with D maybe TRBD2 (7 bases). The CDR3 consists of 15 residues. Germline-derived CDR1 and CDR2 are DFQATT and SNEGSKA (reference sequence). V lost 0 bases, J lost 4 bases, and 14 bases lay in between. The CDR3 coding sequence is TGCAGTGCTAGAGATGGAGGGGGGGCATCAGATACGCAGTATTTT. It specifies CSARDGGGASDTQYF.

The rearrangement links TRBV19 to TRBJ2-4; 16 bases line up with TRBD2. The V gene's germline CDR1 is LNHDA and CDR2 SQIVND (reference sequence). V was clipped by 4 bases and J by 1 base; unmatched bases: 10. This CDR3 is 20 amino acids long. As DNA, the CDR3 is TGTGCCAGTAGTAAGATAGGGACTAGCGGGGGGGTAGTGGCCAAAAACATTCAGTACTTC. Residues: CASSKIGTSGGVVAKNIQYF. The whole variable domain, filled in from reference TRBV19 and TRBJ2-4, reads DGGITQSPKYLFRKEGQNVTLSCEQNLNHDAMYWYRQDPGQGLRLIYYSQIVNDFQKGDIAEGYSVSREKKESFPLTVTSAQKNPTAFYLCASSKIGTSGGVVAKNIQYFGAGTRLSVL.

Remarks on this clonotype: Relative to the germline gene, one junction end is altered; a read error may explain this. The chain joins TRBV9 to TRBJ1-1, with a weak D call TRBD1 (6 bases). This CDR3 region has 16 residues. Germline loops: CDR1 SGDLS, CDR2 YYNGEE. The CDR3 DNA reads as TGTGCCAGCAGCGGGACCCTGGACAGTTTGAACACTGAAGCTCTCTTT. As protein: CASSGTLDSLNTEALF.

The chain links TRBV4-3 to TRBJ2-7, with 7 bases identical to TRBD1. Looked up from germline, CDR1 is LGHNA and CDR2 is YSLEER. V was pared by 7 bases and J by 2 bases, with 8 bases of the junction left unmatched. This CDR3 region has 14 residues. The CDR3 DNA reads TGCGCCAGCATACAGGGCAGGGGGACCTACGAGCAGTACTTC. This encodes CASIQGRGTYEQYF.

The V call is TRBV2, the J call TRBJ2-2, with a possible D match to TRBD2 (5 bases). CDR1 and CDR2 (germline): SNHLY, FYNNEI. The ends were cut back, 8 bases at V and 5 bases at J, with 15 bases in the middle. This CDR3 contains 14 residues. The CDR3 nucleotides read TGTGCCAGCCGCCACCCACTAGGAACCGGGGAGCTGTTTTTT. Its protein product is CASRHPLGTGELFF.

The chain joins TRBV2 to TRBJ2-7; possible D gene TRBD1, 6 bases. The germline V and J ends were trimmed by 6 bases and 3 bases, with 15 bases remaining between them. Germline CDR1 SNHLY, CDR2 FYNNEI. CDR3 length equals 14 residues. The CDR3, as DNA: TGTGCCAGCAGGCCACAGGGATTTGTCTACGAGCAGTACTTC. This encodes CASRPQGFVYEQYF.

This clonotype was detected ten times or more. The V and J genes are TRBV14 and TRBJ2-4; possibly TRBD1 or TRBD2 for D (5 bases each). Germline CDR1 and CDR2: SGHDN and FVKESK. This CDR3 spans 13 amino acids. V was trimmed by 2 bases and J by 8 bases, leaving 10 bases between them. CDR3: CASSQSSRDIQYF. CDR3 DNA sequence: TGTGCCAGCAGCCAATCTAGCAGGGACATTCAGTACTTC.

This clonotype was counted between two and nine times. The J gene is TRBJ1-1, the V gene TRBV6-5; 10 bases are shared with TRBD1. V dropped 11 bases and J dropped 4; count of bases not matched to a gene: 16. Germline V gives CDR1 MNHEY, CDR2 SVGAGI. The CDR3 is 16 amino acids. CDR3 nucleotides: TGTGCCTCGGTTGAACGGGACAGGGGAAGGGGCACTGAAGCTTTCTTT. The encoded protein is CASVERDRGRGTEAFF.

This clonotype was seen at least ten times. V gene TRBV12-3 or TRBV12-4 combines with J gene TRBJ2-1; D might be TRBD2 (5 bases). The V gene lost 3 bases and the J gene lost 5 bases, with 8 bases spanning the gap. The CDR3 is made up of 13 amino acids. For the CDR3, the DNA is TGTGCCAGCAGTTTCGGAGGAAACAATGAGCAGTTCTTC. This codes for CASSFGGNNEQFF.

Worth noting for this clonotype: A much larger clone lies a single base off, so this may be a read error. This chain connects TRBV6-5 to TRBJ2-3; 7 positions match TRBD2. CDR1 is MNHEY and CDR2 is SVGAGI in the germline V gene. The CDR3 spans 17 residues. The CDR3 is CASGYSYGGTSTDTQYF. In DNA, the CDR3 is TGTGCCAGCGGTTACTCTTACGGGGGGACGAGCACAGATACGCAGTATTTT.

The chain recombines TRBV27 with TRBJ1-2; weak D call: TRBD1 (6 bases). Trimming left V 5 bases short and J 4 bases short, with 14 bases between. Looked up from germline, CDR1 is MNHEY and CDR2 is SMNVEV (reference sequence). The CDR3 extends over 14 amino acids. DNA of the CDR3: TGTGCCAGCAGTGCTAATAGGGGGTCCTATGGCTACACCTTC. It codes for CASSANRGSYGYTF.

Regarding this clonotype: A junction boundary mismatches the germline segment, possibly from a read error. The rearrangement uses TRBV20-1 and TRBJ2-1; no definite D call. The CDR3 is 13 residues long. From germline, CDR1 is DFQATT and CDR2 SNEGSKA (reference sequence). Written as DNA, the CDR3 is TGCAGTGCTAGAGGTGGGCTCTACAATGAGCAGCTCTTC. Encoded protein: CSARGGLYNEQLF.

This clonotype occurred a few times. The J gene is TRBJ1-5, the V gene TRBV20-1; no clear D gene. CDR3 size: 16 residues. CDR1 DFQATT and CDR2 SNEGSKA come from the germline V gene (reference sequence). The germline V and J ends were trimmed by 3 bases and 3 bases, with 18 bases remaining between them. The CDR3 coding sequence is TGCAGTGCTAGTGAGTTGCGCGTCTCATCCAATCAGCCCCAGCATTTT. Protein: CSASELRVSSNQPQHF.

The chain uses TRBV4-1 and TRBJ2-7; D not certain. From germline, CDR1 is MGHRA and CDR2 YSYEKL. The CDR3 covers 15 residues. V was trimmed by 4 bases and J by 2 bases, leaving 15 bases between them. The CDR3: CASSPVHGETYEQYF. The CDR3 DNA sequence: TGCGCCAGCAGCCCCGTTCATGGGGAAACCTACGAGCAGTACTTC.

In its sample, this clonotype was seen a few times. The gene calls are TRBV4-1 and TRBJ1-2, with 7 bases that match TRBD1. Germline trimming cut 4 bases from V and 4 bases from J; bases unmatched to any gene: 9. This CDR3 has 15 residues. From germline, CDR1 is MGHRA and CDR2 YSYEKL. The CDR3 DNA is TGCGCCAGCAGCCCCAAGACAGGGTTTGGCTATGGCTACACCTTC. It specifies CASSPKTGFGYGYTF.

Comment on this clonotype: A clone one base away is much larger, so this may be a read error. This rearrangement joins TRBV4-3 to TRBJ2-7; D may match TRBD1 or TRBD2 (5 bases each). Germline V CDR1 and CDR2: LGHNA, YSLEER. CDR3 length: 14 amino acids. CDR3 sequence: CASSQGDVSYEQCF. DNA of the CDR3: TGCGCCAGCAGCCAAGGGGACGTATCCTACGAGCAGTGCTTC.

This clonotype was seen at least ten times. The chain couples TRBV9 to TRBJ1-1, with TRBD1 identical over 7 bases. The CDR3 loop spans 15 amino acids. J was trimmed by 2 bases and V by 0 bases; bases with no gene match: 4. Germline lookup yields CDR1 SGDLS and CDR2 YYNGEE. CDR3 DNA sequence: TGTGCCAGCAGCGTAGGAGCAGGGGGTAACACTGAAGCTTTCTTT. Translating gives CASSVGAGGNTEAFF.

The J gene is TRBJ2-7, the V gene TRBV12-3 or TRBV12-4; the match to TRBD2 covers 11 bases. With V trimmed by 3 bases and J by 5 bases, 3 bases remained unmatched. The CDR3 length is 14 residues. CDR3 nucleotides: TGTGCCAGCAGTTTGCTAGCGGGGGGCCACGAGCAGTACTTC. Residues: CASSLLAGGHEQYF.

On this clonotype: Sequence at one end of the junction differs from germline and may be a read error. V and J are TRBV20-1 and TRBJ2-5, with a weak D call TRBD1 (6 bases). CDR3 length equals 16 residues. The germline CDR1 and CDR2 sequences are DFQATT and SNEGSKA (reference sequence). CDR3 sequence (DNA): TGCAGTGCTAGAGATCAGTCAGGGGCCTTTTACGAGACCCCGTACTTC. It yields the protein CSARDQSGAFYETPYF.

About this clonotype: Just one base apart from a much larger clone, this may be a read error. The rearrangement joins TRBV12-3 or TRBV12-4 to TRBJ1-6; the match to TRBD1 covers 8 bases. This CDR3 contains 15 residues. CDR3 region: CASREMTGDNSPLPF. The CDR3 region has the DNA TGTGCCAGCAGAGAAATGACAGGGGATAATTCACCCCTCCCCTTT.

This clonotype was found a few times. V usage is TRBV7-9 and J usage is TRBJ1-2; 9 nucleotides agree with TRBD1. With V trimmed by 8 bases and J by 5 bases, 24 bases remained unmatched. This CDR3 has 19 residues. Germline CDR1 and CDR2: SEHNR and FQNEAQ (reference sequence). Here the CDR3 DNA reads TGTGCCAGCGCCACGATGAGGGAGACAGGGGGTTACAGTCTGTATGGCTACACCTTC. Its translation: CASATMRETGGYSLYGYTF.

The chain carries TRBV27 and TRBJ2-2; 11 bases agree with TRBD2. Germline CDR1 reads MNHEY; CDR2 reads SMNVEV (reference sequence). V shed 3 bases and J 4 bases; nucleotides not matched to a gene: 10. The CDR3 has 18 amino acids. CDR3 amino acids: CASSFLLPSGGSTGELFF. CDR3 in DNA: TGTGCCAGCAGTTTTCTTCTCCCTAGCGGGGGGTCCACCGGGGAGCTGTTTTTT.

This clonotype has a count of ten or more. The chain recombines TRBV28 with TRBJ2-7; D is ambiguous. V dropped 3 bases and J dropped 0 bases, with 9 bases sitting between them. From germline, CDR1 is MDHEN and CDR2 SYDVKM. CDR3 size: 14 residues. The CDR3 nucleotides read TGTGCCAGCAGTTTTCCTGGGTACTCCTACGAGCAGTACTTC. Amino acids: CASSFPGYSYEQYF.

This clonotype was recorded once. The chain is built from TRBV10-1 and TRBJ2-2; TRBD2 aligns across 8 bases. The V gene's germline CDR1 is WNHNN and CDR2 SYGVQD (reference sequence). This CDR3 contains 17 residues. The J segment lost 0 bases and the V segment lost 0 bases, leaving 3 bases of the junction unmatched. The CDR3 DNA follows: TGCGCCAGCAGTGAGTCGCGGGGGGCCACGAACACCGGGGAGCTGTTTTTT. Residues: CASSESRGATNTGELFF.

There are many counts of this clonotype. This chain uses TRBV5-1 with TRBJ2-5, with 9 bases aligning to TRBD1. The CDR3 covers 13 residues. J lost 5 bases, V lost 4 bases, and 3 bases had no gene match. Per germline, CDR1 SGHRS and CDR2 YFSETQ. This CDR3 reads CASSADRGETQYF. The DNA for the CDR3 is TGCGCCAGCAGCGCGGACAGGGGTGAGACCCAGTACTTC.

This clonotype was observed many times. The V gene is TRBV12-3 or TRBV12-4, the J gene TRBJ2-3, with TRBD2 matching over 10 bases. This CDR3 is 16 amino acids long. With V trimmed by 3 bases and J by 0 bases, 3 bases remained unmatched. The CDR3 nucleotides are TGTGCCAGCAGTTTCCCTAGCGGGGGAAGCACAGATACGCAGTATTTT. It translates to CASSFPSGGSTDTQYF.

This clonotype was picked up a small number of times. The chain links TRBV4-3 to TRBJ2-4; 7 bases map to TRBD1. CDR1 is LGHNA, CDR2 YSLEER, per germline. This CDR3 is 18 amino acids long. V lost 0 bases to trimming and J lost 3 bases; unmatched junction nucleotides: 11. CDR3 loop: CASSQERSIRTGKNIQYF. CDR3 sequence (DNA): TGCGCCAGCAGCCAAGAGAGGAGTATTAGGACAGGCAAAAACATTCAGTACTTC.

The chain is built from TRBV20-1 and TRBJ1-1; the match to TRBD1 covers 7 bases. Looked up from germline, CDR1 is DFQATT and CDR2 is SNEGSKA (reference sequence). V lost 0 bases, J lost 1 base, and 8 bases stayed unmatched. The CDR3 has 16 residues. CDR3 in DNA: TGCAGTGCTAGAGATGAGGAGGGGGCGAAGAACACTGAAGCTTTCTTT. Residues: CSARDEEGAKNTEAFF.

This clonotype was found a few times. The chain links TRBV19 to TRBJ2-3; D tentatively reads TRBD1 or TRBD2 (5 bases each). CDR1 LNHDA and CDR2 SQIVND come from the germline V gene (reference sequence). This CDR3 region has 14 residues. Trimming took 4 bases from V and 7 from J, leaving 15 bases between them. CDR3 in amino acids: CASSTDTGSYTQYF. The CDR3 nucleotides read TGTGCCAGTAGTACGGACACGGGGAGTTATACGCAGTATTTT.

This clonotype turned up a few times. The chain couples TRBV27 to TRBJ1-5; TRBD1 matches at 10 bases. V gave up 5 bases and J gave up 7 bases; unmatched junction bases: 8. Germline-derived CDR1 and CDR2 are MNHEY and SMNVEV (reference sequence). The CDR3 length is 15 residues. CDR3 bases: TGTGCCAGCAGTCCCTACGGGACAGGGGCCCAGCCCCAGCATTTT. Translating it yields CASSPYGTGAQPQHF.

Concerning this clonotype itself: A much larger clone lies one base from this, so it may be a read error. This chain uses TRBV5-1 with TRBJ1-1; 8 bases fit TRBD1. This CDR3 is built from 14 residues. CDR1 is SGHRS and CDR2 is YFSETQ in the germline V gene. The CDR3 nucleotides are TGCGCCAGCAGCTTAAGGACAGGGTTCACTGAAGCTCTCTTT. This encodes CASSLRTGFTEALF.